This T cell receptor beta chain was observed in a study of cytomegalovirus exposure and HLA in healthy donors. Study as a whole: In terms of ancestry, the Caucasian-associated cluster contained around 79% of the roughly 400 genotyped donors. Overall study findings and caveats: A later analysis found most CMV-associated TCR beta chains apparently HLA-restricted. Certain sequence variants were highly shared and formed a cluster, and this cluster was likely a sequencing artifact.

Only a few counts were recorded for this clone. Its cognate antigen is unknown. The PCR contained 60 Vbeta and 13 Jbeta primers. The protocol was immunoSEQ multiplex PCR, while the TCRdb copy is restricted to in-frame clones and leaves out a portion. The sample includes roughly 150,000 clones, roughly 83% seen only once; the top ten take 1.5% to 1.7%. With 4 bases clipped from V and 2 bases from J, the junction kept 1 base outside the gene matches. The CDR3 contains 14 residues. The germline gives CDR1 SGHNT, CDR2 YENEEA. This receptor was obtained from a young woman in good health and CMV-seronegative. Sequenced material: PBMCs. The V call is TRBV11-3, the J call TRBJ2-2; 7 bases align to TRBD1. CDR3 in amino acids: CASSYRGNTGELFF. The DNA of the CDR3 is TGTGCCAGCAGCTACAGGGGAAACACCGGGGAGCTGTTTTTT.